The rows below give T cell receptor beta chains drawn from one sample of a study of blood T cells in healthy people across ages. Via MiXCR, TCRdb re-called the 5' RACE reads, giving one row per CDR3 protein. The sample holds about 1.4 million distinct CDR3 sequences, 59% seen once. Sample: blood. These receptors were taken from a man aged 18 to 29 in good health. The CDR3 runs from the conserved cysteine through the conserved F or W. The order of the fields is V gene, clone size, J gene, D gene, CDR3 protein, CDR3 DNA. The D gene is left open where the match is weak. A clone size is listed for some rows: how often the clone was seen (once, few, many), or a class if it is expanded.

TRBV29-1	NA	TRBJ1-2	NA	CSVAPRQDLNYGYTF	TGCAGCGTTGCCCCCAGACAGGACCTTAACTATGGCTACACCTTC
TRBV12-3/TRBV12-4	few	TRBJ1-2	NA	CASTPGGRANYGYTF	TGTGCCAGCACCCCTGGGGGCAGGGCCAACTATGGCTACACCTTC
TRBV27	NA	TRBJ1-2	NA	CASSFSRSGGYTF	TGTGCCAGCAGTTTTTCCAGGAGCGGTGGCTACACCTTC
TRBV20-1	NA	TRBJ1-1	NA	CSAKAGMNTEAFF	TGCAGTGCTAAGGCCGGCATGAACACTGAAGCTTTCTTT
TRBV29-1	NA	TRBJ2-7	TRBD2	CSVYSGMYEQYF	TGCAGCGTGTATAGCGGGATGTACGAGCAGTACTTC
TRBV29-1	NA	TRBJ1-1	NA	CSADEGGTEAFF	TGCAGCGCTGACGAGGGAGGCACTGAAGCTTTCTTT
TRBV7-9	once	TRBJ1-2	TRBD1	CASSPSSTGTNYGYTF	TGTGCCAGCAGCCCCTCATCGACAGGGACTAACTATGGCTACACCTTC
TRBV13	once	TRBJ2-1	TRBD2	CASSDRGGPYNEQFF	TGTGCCAGCAGCGATCGGGGGGGGCCCTACAATGAGCAGTTCTTC
TRBV4-3	few	TRBJ1-6	NA	CASSRGGDSPLHF	TGCGCCAGCAGCCGAGGCGGAGATTCACCCCTCCACTTT
TRBV5-1	NA	TRBJ2-7	NA	CASSSRGWGSYEQYF	TGCGCCAGCAGCTCAAGGGGTTGGGGGTCCTACGAGCAGTACTTC
TRBV20-1	NA	TRBJ2-1	NA	CSARRRAGSYNEQFF	TGCAGTGCTAGACGGCGGGCCGGCTCCTACAATGAGCAGTTCTTC
TRBV29-1	few	TRBJ2-3	TRBD2	CSVEGGSDTQYF	TGCAGCGTTGAGGGGGGGTCTGATACGCAGTATTTT
TRBV5-1	few	TRBJ2-7	NA	CASSLSPGHLYEQYF	TGCGCCAGCAGTCTCTCACCGGGACACCTCTACGAGCAGTACTTC
TRBV3-1	NA	TRBJ2-3	NA	CASSPTGAPAANTDTQYF	TGTGCCAGCAGCCCCACTGGAGCTCCAGCCGCTAACACAGATACGCAGTATTTT
TRBV4-1	NA	TRBJ1-1	NA	CASSQDTTNTEAFF	TGCGCCAGCAGCCAAGACACAACGAACACTGAAGCTTTCTTT
TRBV7-9	NA	TRBJ2-7	TRBD2	CASSLGSSGATYEQYF	TGTGCCAGCAGCTTAGGATCGAGCGGGGCGACCTACGAGCAGTACTTC
TRBV9	NA	TRBJ1-2	TRBD1	CASSVGRDRELSGGYTF	TGTGCCAGCAGCGTAGGAAGAGACAGGGAACTATCTGGTGGCTACACCTTC
TRBV7-6	NA	TRBJ2-7	NA	CASSKDFQSEQYF	TGTGCCAGCAGCAAGGACTTCCAAAGCGAGCAGTACTTC
TRBV6-5	NA	TRBJ2-1	NA	CASSNYRVNEQFF	TGTGCCAGCAGTAATTACAGGGTAAATGAGCAGTTCTTC
TRBV12-3/TRBV12-4	few	TRBJ2-7	TRBD1	CASSLRTGGLSEQYF	TGTGCCAGCAGTTTAAGGACAGGGGGACTCTCCGAGCAGTACTTC
TRBV3-1	NA	TRBJ2-6	NA	CASSLVLSTGANVLTF	TGTGCCAGCAGTCTGGTACTTTCTACTGGGGCCAACGTCCTGACTTTC
TRBV5-1	NA	TRBJ1-1	TRBD1	CASSWGDRDTEAFF	TGCGCCAGCAGCTGGGGGGACAGGGACACTGAAGCTTTCTTT
TRBV4-3	NA	TRBJ2-7	TRBD1	CASSPLGQGKQYF	TGCGCCAGCAGCCCCCTAGGACAGGGGAAGCAGTACTTC
TRBV29-1	NA	TRBJ1-4	TRBD1	CSVQGALTNEKLFF	TGCAGCGTTCAGGGGGCCCTAACTAATGAAAAACTGTTTTTT
TRBV6-4	NA	TRBJ2-3	TRBD1	CASSHDRETDTQYF	TGTGCCAGCAGCCACGACAGGGAGACAGATACGCAGTATTTT
TRBV2	NA	TRBJ2-5	NA	CASSPLGRDQETQYF	TGTGCCAGCAGTCCCTTGGGTCGGGATCAAGAGACCCAGTACTTC
TRBV4-3	NA	TRBJ1-5	TRBD1	CASSKDRAANQPQHF	TGCGCCAGCAGCAAGGACAGGGCTGCCAATCAGCCCCAGCATTTT
TRBV4-1	NA	TRBJ2-7	TRBD2	CASSHLSGGAGEQYF	TGCGCCAGCAGCCACCTGAGCGGGGGGGCAGGCGAGCAGTACTTC
TRBV12-3/TRBV12-4	NA	TRBJ2-5	NA	CASRSSAGRLETQYF	TGTGCCAGCAGGAGCTCCGCGGGGCGCCTGGAGACCCAGTACTTC
TRBV20-1	NA	TRBJ2-7	NA	CSAPGTKVEQYF	TGCAGTGCTCCGGGCACCAAGGTCGAGCAGTACTTC
TRBV15	NA	TRBJ2-1	NA	CATSVRRAYNEQFF	TGTGCCACCAGCGTGCGACGGGCCTACAATGAGCAGTTCTTC
TRBV27	NA	TRBJ2-1	TRBD2	CASSQGTSGSSEQFF	TGTGCCAGCAGTCAAGGGACTAGCGGATCCAGTGAGCAGTTCTTC
TRBV15	NA	TRBJ2-7	TRBD1	CATSVGQGLLNEQYF	TGTGCCACCAGTGTGGGACAGGGACTCCTCAATGAGCAGTACTTC
TRBV7-9	few	TRBJ1-2	TRBD1	CASSLLGGGYTF	TGTGCCAGCAGCTTATTAGGGGGCGGCTACACCTTC
TRBV2	NA	TRBJ1-1	NA	CASSEDTGSTEAFF	TGTGCCAGCAGTGAAGACACAGGGAGTACTGAAGCTTTCTTT
TRBV20-1	many	TRBJ2-7	TRBD2	CSAQFPGLAVNYEQYF	TGCAGTGCCCAGTTCCCCGGACTAGCGGTAAACTACGAGCAGTACTTC
TRBV7-9	NA	TRBJ1-2	NA	CASSSIRDRWLSTF	TGTGCCAGCAGCTCGATCCGGGACCGATGGCTAAGCACCTTC
TRBV25-1	NA	TRBJ2-5	NA	CASSELGDKEETQYF	TGTGCCAGCAGTGAATTGGGGGACAAAGAAGAGACCCAGTACTTC